Detailed here is one T cell receptor (beta chain). These data belong to a study of blood T cell repertoires in COVID-19. Across the whole study: PBMCs, B-cell-depleted T cells, or T cells provided the cDNA or gDNA that made up the material.

Germline trimming cut 9 bases from V and 6 bases from J; bases unmatched to any gene: 8. The V gene's germline CDR1 is LNHNV and CDR2 YYDKDF (reference sequence). This CDR3 has 13 amino acids. The data were produced by immunoSEQ multiplex PCR, yet TCRdb's version contains in-frame clones alone and is incomplete. The sample has a few hundred thousand clones, more than 85% seen once; the top ten hold around 4%. Participants were aged about 18 to 89 years from 24 US areas. Participant-reported clinical history was the basis for cohort assignment. Symptom resolution, clearance, or two negative PCRs marked donors in Cohort 3 as recovered.

The sequence was collected from a woman aged 25 to 39 who had recovered from COVID-19. Sequenced input: PBMCs or T cells enriched from blood (not recorded which). The chain carries TRBV15 and TRBJ2-1; 7 bases agree with TRBD2. CDR3 coding DNA: TGTGCCACGGGTGGGGCTAGCGGCAATGAGCAGTTCTTC. It translates to CATGGASGNEQFF. The full variable domain, with the rest looked up from reference TRBV15 and TRBJ2-1, is DAMVIQNPRYQVTQFGKPVTLSCSQTLNHNVMYWYQQKSSQAPKLLFHYYDKDFNNEADTPDNFQSRRPNTSFCFLDIRSPGLGDTAMYLCATGGASGNEQFFGPGTRLTVL.